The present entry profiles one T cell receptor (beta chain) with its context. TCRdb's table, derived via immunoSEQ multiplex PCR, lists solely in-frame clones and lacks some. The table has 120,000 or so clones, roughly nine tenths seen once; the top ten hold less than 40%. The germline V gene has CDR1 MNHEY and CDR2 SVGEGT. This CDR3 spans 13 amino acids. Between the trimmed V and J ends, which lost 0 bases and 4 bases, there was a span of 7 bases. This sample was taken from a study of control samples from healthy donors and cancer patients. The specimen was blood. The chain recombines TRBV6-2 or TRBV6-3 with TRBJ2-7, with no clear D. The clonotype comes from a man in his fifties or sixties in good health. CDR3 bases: TGTGCCAGCAGTTACTCGAGAGCGTACGAGCAGTACTTC. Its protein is CASSYSRAYEQYF.